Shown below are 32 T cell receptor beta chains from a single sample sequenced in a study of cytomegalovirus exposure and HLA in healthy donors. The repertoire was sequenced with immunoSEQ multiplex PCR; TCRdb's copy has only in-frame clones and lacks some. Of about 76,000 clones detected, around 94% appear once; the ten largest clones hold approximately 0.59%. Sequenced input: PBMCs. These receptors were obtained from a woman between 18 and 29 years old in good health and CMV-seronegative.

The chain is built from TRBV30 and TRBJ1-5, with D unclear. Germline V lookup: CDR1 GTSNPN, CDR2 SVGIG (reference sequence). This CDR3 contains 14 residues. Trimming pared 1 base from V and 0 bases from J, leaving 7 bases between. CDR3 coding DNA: TGTGCCTGGAGTGCTTTATATAGCAATCAGCCCCAGCATTTT. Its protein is CAWSALYSNQPQHF.

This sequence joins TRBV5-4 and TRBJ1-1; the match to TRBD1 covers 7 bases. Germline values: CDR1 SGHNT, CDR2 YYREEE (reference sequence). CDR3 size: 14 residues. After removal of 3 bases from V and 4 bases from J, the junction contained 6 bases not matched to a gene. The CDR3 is CASSSYRGSTEAFF. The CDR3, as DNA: TGTGCCAGCAGCTCGTACAGGGGTAGCACTGAAGCTTTCTTT.

The CDR3 bases are TGTGCCAGTAGTATAACGGGGGACTCATTAAATGAGCAGTTCTTC. This gives the protein CASSITGDSLNEQFF. This rearrangement joins TRBV19 to TRBJ2-1; tentative D call: TRBD2 (6 bases). The CDR3 consists of 15 residues. Germline V CDR1 and CDR2: LNHDA, SQIVND (reference sequence). V was clipped by 2 bases and J by 7 bases, with 15 bases between them.

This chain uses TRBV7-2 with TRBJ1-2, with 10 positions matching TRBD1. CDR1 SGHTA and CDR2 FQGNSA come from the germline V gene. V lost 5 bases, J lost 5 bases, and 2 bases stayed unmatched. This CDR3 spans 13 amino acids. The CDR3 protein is CASSRGQGYGYTF. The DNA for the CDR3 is TGTGCCAGCAGCAGGGGACAGGGGTATGGCTACACCTTC.

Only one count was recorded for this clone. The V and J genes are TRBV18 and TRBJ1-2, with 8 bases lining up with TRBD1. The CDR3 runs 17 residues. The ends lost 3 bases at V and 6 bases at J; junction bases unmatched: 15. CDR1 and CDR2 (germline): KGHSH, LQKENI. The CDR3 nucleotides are TGTGCCAGCTCACCGAACCTAAGACAGGGGTTTGAAGATGGCTACACCTTC. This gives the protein CASSPNLRQGFEDGYTF.

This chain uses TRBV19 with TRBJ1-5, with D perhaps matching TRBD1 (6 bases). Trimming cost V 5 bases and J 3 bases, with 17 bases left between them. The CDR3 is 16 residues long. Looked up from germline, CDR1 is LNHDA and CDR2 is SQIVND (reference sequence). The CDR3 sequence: CASSGTGGASNQPQHF. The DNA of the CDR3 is TGTGCCAGTAGTGGGACCGGGGGGGCCTCCAATCAGCCCCAGCATTTT.

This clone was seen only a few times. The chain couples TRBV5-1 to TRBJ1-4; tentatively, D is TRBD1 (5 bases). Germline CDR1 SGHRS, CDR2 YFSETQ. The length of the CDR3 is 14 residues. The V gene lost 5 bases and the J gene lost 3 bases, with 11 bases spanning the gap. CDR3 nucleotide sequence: TGCGCCAGCAGGGCCAGGGAGGCTAATGAAAAACTGTTTTTT. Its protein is CASRAREANEKLFF. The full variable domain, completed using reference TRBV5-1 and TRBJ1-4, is KAGVTQTPRYLIKTRGQQVTLSCSPISGHRSVSWYQQTPGQGLQFLFEYFSETQRNKGNFPGRFSGRQFSNSRSEMNVSTLELGDSALYLCASRAREANEKLFFGSGTQLSVL.

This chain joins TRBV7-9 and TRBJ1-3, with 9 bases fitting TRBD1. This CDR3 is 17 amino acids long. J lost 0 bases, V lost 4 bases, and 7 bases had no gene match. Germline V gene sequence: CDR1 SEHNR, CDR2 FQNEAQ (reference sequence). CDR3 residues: CASSWGTGSLSGNTIYF. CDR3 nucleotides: TGTGCCAGCAGCTGGGGGACAGGGAGCCTCTCTGGAAACACCATATATTTT.

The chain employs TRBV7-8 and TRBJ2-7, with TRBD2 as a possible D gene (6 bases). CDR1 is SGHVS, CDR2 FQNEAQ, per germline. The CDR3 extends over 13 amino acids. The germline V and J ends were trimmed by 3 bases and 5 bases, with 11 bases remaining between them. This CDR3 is CASSLGPGDEQYF. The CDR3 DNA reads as TGTGCCAGCAGCTTGGGTCCGGGGGACGAGCAGTACTTC.

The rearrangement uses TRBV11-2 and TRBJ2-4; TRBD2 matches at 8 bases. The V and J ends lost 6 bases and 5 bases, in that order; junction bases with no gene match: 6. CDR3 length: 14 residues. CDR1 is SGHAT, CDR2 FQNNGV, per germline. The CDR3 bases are TGTGCCAGCAGACGGCGGGGGGCCGAAAACATTCAGTACTTC. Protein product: CASRRRGAENIQYF.

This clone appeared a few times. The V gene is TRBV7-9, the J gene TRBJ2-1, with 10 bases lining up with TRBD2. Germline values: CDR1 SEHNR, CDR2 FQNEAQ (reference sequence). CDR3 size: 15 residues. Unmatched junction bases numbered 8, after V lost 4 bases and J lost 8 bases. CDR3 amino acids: CASSSRLAGGDEQFF. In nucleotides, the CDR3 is TGTGCCAGCAGCTCCCGACTAGCGGGTGGTGATGAGCAGTTCTTC.

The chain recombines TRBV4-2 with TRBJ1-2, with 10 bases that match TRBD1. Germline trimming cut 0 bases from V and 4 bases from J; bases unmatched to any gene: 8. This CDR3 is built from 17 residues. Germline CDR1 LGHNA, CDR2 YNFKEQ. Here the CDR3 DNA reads TGTGCCAGCAGCCAAGACGACAGGGGGCCCACCCTCTATGGCTACACCTTC. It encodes CASSQDDRGPTLYGYTF.

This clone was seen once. This CDR3 reads CASRDASDRRNTEAFF. Written as DNA, the CDR3 is TGTGCCAGCCGAGATGCGTCAGACAGGCGCAACACTGAAGCTTTCTTT. This chain uses TRBV13 with TRBJ1-1, with a possible D match to TRBD1 (6 bases). Trimming left V 8 bases short and J 2 bases short, with 21 bases between. Germline V CDR1 and CDR2: PRHDT, FYEKMQ (reference sequence). The CDR3 is made up of 16 amino acids.

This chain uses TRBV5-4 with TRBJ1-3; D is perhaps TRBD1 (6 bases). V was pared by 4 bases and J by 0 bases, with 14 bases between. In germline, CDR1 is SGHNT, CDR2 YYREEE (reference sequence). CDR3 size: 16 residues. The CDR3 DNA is TGTGCCAGCAGCGATCCCAGGGGAGACTCTGGAAACACCATATATTTT. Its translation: CASSDPRGDSGNTIYF. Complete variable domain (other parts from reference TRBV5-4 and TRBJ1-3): ETGVTQSPTHLIKTRGQQVTLRCSSQSGHNTVSWYQQALGQGPQFIFQYYREEENGRGNFPPRFSGLQFPNYSSELNVNALELDDSALYLCASSDPRGDSGNTIYFGEGSWLTVV.

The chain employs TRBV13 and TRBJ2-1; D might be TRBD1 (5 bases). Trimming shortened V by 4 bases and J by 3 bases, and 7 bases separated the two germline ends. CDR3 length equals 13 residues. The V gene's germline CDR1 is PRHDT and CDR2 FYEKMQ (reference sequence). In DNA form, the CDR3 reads TGTGCCAGCAGCTCTAGGGGCTACAATGAGCAGTTCTTC. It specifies CASSSRGYNEQFF.

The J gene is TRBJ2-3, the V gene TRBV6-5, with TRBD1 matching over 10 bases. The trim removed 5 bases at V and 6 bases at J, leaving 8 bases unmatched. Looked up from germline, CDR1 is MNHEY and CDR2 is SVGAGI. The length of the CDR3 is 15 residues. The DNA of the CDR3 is TGTGCCAGCAGTGTCGACAGGGGGCTGACGGATACGCAGTATTTT. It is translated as CASSVDRGLTDTQYF.

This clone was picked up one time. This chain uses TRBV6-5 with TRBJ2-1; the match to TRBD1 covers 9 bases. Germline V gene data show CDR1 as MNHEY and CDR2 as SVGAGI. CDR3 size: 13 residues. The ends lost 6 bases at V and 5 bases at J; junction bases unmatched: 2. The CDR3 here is CASRRTGDNEQFF. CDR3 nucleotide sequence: TGTGCCAGCAGGAGGACAGGGGACAATGAGCAGTTCTTC.

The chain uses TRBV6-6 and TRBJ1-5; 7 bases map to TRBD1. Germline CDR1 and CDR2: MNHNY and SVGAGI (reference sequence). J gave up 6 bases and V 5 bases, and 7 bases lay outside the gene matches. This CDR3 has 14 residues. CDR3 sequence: CASSAGDSAQPQHF. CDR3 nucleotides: TGTGCCAGCAGTGCCGGGGACAGCGCTCAGCCCCAGCATTTT.

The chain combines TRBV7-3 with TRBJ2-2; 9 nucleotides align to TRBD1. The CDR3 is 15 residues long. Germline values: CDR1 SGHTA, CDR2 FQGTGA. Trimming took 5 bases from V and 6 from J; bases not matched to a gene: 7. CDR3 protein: CASSPRQGGAGELFF. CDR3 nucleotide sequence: TGTGCCAGCAGCCCCAGACAGGGGGGTGCCGGGGAGCTGTTTTTT.

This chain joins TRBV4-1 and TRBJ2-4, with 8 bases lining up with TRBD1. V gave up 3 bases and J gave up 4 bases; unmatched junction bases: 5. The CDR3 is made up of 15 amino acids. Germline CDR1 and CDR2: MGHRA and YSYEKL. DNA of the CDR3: TGCGCCAGCAGCCACCTGGGACAGGTGAAAAACATTCAGTACTTC. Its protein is CASSHLGQVKNIQYF.

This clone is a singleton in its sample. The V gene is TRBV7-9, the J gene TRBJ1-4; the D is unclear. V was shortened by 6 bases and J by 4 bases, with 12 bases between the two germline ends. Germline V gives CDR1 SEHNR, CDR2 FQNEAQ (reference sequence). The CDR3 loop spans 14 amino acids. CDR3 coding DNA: TGTGCCAGCAGAGGAGGAAGCGGTAATGAAAAACTGTTTTTT. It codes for CASRGGSGNEKLFF.

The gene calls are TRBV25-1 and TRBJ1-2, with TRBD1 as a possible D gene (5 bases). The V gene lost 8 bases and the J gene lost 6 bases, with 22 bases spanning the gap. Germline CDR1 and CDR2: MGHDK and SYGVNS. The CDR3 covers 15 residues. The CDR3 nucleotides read TGTGCCAGCTCCGAGGGACTGACCTCACCCCATGGCTACACCTTC. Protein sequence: CASSEGLTSPHGYTF.

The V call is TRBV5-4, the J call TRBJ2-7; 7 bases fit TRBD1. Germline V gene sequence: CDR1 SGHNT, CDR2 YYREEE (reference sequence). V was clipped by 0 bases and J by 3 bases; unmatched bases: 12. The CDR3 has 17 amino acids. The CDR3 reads CASSLGIKQGMFYEQYF. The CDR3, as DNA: TGTGCCAGCAGCTTGGGGATTAAACAGGGGATGTTCTACGAGCAGTACTTC.

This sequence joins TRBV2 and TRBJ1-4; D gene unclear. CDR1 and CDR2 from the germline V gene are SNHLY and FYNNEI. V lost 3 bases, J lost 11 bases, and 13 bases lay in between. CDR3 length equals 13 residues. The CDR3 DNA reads TGTGCCAGCAGTGACGTCCGACGGAGCAAACTGTTTTTT. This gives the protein CASSDVRRSKLFF.

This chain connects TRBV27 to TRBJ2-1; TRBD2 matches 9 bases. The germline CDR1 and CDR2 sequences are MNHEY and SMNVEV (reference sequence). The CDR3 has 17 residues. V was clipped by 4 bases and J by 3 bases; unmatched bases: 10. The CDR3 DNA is TGTGCCAGCAGTTCCCTAGGTAGCGGGGGAGTCTACAATGAGCAGTTCTTC. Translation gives CASSSLGSGGVYNEQFF.

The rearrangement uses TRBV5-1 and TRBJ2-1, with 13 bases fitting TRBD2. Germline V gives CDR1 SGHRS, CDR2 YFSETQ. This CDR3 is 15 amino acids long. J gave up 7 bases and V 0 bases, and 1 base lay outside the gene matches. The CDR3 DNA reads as TGCGCCAGCAGCTTGGAACTAGCGGGGGGGAATGAGCAGTTCTTC. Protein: CASSLELAGGNEQFF.

CDR3 loop: CASSWDRSGTEAFF. The CDR3 bases are TGTGCCAGCAGTTGGGACAGGTCCGGCACTGAAGCTTTCTTT. The chain recombines TRBV6-5 with TRBJ1-1, with 8 bases lining up with TRBD1. Germline lookup yields CDR1 MNHEY and CDR2 SVGAGI. The CDR3 sequence is 14 residues long. J lost 4 bases, V lost 4 bases, and 5 bases had no gene match.

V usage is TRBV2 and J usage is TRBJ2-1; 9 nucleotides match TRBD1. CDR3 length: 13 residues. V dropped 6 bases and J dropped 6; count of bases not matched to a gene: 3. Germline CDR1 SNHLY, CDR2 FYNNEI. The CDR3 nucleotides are TGTGCCAGCAGAAGACAGGGGGGCAATGAGCAGTTCTTC. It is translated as CASRRQGGNEQFF.

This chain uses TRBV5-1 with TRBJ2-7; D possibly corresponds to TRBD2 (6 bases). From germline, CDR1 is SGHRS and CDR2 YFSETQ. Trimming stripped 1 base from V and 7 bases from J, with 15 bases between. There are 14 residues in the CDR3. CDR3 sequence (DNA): TGCGCCAGCAGCTTGATACGGGGGACCCCTGAGCAGTACTTC. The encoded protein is CASSLIRGTPEQYF.

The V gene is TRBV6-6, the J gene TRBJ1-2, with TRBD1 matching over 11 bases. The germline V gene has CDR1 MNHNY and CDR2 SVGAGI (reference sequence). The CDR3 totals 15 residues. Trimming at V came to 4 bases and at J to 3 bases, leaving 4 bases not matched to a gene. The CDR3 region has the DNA TGTGCCAGCAGTTCCGGACAGGGGGCCTACTATGGCTACACCTTC. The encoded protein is CASSSGQGAYYGYTF.

DNA of the CDR3: TGTGCCAGTAGTATGTACGGGAGGCTTTACACTGAAGCTTTCTTT. It encodes CASSMYGRLYTEAFF. The chain is built from TRBV19 and TRBJ1-1; D gene uncertain. Germline V gene data show CDR1 as LNHDA and CDR2 as SQIVND (reference sequence). V was shortened by 3 bases and J by 3 bases, with 14 bases between the two germline ends. The CDR3 has 15 amino acids.

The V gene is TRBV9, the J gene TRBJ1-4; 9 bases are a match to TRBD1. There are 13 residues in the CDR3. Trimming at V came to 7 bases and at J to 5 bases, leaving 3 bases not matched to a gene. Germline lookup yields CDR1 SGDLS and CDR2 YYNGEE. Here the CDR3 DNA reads TGTGCCAGCTCCGGGACAGGGAATGAAAAACTGTTTTTT. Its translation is CASSGTGNEKLFF.